Presented here are 11 T cell receptor beta chains from one specimen sequenced in a study of technical replicates of blood from a few donors. Produced via immunoSEQ multiplex PCR; TCRdb's table is partial and in-frame only. The sample yields almost 90,000 clones, approximately 95% seen once. Sequences were obtained from T cells isolated from PBMCs. The receptors were sampled from a human donor in good health.

V and J are TRBV15 and TRBJ1-5, with 9 nucleotides matching TRBD1. The CDR3 runs to 16 residues. Germline V gene sequence: CDR1 LNHNV, CDR2 YYDKDF (reference sequence). The junction had 6 bases not matched to a gene; V was cut back by 2 bases and J by 4 bases. CDR3 bases: TGTGCCACCAGCAGATTCGACAGGGGGAAAAATCAGCCCCAGCATTTT. Translation gives CATSRFDRGKNQPQHF.

The rearrangement joins TRBV7-9 to TRBJ2-3; TRBD1 might be the D (6 bases). Trimming shortened V by 8 bases and J by 3 bases, and 15 bases separated the two germline ends. This CDR3 has 14 amino acids. The germline CDR1 and CDR2 sequences are SEHNR and FQNEAQ (reference sequence). CDR3: CASGSYQGTDTQYF. The CDR3 coding sequence is TGTGCCAGCGGGAGTTATCAGGGGACAGATACGCAGTATTTT.

The rearrangement uses TRBV4-2 and TRBJ1-5; a possible D gene is TRBD1 (5 bases). The CDR3 covers 16 residues. Between the trimmed V and J ends, which lost 0 bases and 4 bases, there was a span of 13 bases. Germline CDR1 and CDR2: LGHNA and YNFKEQ. The CDR3 coding sequence is TGTGCCAGCAGCCAAGAATTCGGGGGAGGAAATCAGCCCCAGCATTTT. Translated, it gives CASSQEFGGGNQPQHF.

The rearrangement links TRBV27 to TRBJ2-1; 8 nucleotides line up with TRBD1. Germline V gene sequence: CDR1 MNHEY, CDR2 SMNVEV (reference sequence). This CDR3 has 16 residues. V lost 3 bases to trimming and J lost 9 bases; unmatched junction nucleotides: 13. CDR3 in amino acids: CASSFSPDRGSGEQFF. CDR3 DNA: TGTGCCAGCAGTTTTTCCCCCGACAGGGGATCAGGTGAGCAGTTCTTC.

This chain joins TRBV19 and TRBJ2-2, with a possible D match to TRBD1 (5 bases). The CDR3 runs 13 residues. Germline CDR1 and CDR2: LNHDA and SQIVND (reference sequence). V lost 1 base and J 7 bases, leaving 7 bases between the germline ends. CDR3 region: CASSIGQFGELFF. DNA of the CDR3: TGTGCCAGTAGTATAGGACAGTTCGGGGAGCTGTTTTTT.

V usage is TRBV9 and J usage is TRBJ2-7; 7 bases align to TRBD1. Germline V lookup: CDR1 SGDLS, CDR2 YYNGEE. The CDR3 sequence is 14 residues long. The J segment lost 4 bases and the V segment lost 4 bases, leaving 8 bases of the junction unmatched. CDR3 coding DNA: TGTGCCAGCAGCCCCCTGACAGGGCTATACGAGCAGTACTTC. Its protein product is CASSPLTGLYEQYF.

The V call is TRBV6-5, the J call TRBJ2-7; the match to TRBD1 covers 10 bases. The V gene end was trimmed by 6 bases and the J gene end by 4 bases; junction bases not matched to a gene: 9. CDR1 and CDR2 from the germline V gene are MNHEY and SVGAGI. The CDR3 runs 15 residues. For the CDR3, the DNA is TGTGCCAGCAGACAGACCCGGACAGGGGGGTACGAGCAGTACTTC. It translates to CASRQTRTGGYEQYF.

This clone appeared a single time. CDR3 sequence: CASSLDTSGLYEQFF. Written as DNA, the CDR3 is TGTGCCAGCAGCTTAGACACTAGCGGGTTGTATGAGCAGTTCTTC. This chain joins TRBV11-2 and TRBJ2-1, with 9 positions matching TRBD2. V was pared by 0 bases and J by 8 bases, with 5 bases of the junction left unmatched. This CDR3 spans 15 amino acids. Per germline, CDR1 SGHAT and CDR2 FQNNGV.

The chain uses TRBV2 and TRBJ2-3, with TRBD2 matching 12 bases. Trimming took 8 bases from V and 3 from J; bases not matched to a gene: 9. This CDR3 has 16 residues. Germline V CDR1 and CDR2: SNHLY, FYNNEI. CDR3: CASEGYTSGRTDTQYF. The CDR3 bases are TGTGCCAGCGAAGGTTACACTAGCGGGAGGACAGATACGCAGTATTTT.

This clone came up a few times. The J gene is TRBJ2-7, the V gene TRBV13; TRBD2 matches 11 bases. Germline values: CDR1 PRHDT, CDR2 FYEKMQ (reference sequence). V lost 5 bases, J lost 6 bases, and 15 bases stayed unmatched. This CDR3 is 17 amino acids long. CDR3 DNA sequence: TGTGCCAGCAGCACACGACGTCGACTAGCGGGATCAAGCGAGCAGTACTTC. Translation gives CASSTRRRLAGSSEQYF.

The chain is built from TRBV27 and TRBJ2-5, with D perhaps TRBD1 (5 bases). This CDR3 contains 15 residues. Germline assignment: CDR1 MNHEY and CDR2 SMNVEV (reference sequence). V gave up 6 bases and J gave up 0 bases, with 14 bases separating them. The CDR3 loop is CASRPETAYQETQYF. The CDR3 bases are TGTGCCAGCAGACCTGAGACAGCCTACCAAGAGACCCAGTACTTC.